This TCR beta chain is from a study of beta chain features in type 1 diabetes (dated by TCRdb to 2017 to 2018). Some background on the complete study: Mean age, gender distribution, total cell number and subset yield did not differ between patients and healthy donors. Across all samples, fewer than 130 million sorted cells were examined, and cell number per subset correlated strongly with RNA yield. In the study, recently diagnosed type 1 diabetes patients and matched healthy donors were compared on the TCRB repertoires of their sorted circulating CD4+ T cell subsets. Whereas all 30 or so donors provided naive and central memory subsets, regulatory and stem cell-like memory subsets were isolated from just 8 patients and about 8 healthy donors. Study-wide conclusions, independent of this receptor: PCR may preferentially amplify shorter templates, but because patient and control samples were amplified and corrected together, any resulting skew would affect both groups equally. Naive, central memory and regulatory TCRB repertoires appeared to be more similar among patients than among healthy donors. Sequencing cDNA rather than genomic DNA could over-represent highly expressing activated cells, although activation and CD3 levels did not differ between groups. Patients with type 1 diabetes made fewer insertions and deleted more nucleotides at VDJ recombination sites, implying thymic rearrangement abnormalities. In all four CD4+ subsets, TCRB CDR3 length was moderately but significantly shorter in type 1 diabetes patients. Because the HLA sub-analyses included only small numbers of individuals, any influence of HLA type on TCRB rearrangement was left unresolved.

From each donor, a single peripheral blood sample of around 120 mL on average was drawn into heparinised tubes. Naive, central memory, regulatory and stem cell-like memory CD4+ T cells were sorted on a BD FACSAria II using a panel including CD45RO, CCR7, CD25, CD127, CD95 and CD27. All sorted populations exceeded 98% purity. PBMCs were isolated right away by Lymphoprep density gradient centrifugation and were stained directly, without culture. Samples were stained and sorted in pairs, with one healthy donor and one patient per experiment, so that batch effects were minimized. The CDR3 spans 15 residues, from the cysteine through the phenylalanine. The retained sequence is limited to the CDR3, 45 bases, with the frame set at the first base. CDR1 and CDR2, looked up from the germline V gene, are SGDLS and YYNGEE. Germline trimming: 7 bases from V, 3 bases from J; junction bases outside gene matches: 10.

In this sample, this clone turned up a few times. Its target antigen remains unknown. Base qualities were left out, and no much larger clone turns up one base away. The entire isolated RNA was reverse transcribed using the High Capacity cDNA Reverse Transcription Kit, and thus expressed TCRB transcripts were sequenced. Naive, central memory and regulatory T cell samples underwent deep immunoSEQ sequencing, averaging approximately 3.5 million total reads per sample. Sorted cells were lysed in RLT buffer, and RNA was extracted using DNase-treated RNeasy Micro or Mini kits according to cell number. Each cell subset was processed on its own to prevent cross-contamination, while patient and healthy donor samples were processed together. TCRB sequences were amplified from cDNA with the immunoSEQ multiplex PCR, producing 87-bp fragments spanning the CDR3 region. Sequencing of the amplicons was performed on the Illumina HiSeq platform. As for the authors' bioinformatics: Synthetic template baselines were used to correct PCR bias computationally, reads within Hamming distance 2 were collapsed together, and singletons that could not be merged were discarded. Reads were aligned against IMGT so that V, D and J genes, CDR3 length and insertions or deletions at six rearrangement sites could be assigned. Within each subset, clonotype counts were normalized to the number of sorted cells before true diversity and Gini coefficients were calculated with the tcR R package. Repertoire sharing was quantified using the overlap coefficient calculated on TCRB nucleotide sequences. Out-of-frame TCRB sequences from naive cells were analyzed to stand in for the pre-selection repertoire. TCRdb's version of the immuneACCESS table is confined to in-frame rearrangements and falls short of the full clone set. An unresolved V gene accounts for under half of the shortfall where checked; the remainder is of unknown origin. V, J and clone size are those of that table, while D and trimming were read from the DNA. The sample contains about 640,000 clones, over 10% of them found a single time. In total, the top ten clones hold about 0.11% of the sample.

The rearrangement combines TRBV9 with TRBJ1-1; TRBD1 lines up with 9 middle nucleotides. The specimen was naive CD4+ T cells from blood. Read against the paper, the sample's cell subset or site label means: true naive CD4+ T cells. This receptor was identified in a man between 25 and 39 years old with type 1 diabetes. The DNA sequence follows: TGTGCCAGCGCTAAGGGGGGACAGGGAGACACTGAAGCTTTCTTT. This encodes CASAKGGQGDTEAFF.